This paragraph reports one T cell receptor (beta chain). It has no known antigen specificity. Base quality data are lacking; no much larger clone is found one base away. The data were taken from a study of T cell responses to AZD1222 COVID-19 vaccine (dated by TCRdb to the early 2020s). With respect to the entire study: AZD1222 recipients given second doses at about 4 weeks or at about 12 weeks were pooled, since spike-specific TCR depth and breadth were not found to differ between the two schedules. TCR sequencing was performed for over 230 trial participants, of whom roughly 200 were given two doses of AZD1222 and around 25 were given two doses of MenACWY control vaccine. Enrollment into the trials was organized by age into subgroups of 18-55, 56-69 and 70-plus years, and those subgroups contained approximately 150, 30 and 60 TCR-sequenced participants, respectively. What the authors observed across the whole study: Conclusions about previously exposed vaccinees are limited, since just five to seven AZD1222 recipients were seropositive for SARS-CoV-2 at baseline. CD4 TCRs associated with the vaccine covered the entire spike protein, and the dominant responses were in regions 160-218 and 743-854. Because no day 14 peak-response samples were available, repertoires were characterized only after the peak T cell response. Participants were mostly white British and included more females than males, and it was suggested by the authors that clonal diversity may have been underestimated. In the small 56-69-year group, the increase in depth fell short of significance, most likely because of low power. Epitopes outside the regions mutated in the B.1.351 and B.1.1.7 variants were reportedly recognized by nearly half of the unique spike-specific TCRs. A significant rise in spike-specific TCR breadth and depth was observed after two AZD1222 doses relative to day 0 and relative to MenACWY recipients.

Taken with the paper, the label for time point translates to: baseline before first vaccination. Vaccinee samples came from UK trials COV001 and COV002, including a single-blind randomized controlled phase 2/3 trial of AZD1222 (ChAdOx1 nCoV-19) in healthy adults. For TCRbeta chain sequencing, PBMC samples from trial participants were taken at day 0 and at day 28 after the second dose. The CDR3 regions of human TCRbeta chains were analyzed by immunosequencing. Per the authors' processing: Repertoire TCRs were checked for matches against a reference library of SARS-CoV-2-specific TCRs that had been generated using the MIRA antigen-specificity platform. Breadth was defined as the fraction of unique TCRs that were SARS-CoV-2-associated, and depth was defined as the fraction of total T cells that were SARS-CoV-2-associated. Using the MIRA data, every spike-specific TCR was mapped to the spike region that the TCR reacted to and assigned to either a CD4 or a CD8 class. Log10-transformed breadth and depth values were compared by one-way ANOVA with Sidak's multiple comparisons tests. Here the immuneACCESS table is served through TCRdb, limited to in-frame sequences with V and J called. Missing clones are a known gap in these copies; in checked studies unresolved V genes cover under half, and the rest lacks a known reason. V and J calls and clone size are those listed in that table; D and trimming were worked out from the DNA. The sample table records some 83,000 clones; 80% to 90% of these occur just once. The ten most abundant clones make up more than 5% of the sample.

V is cut back by 3 bases and J by 2 bases, with 0 bases in the junction unmatched. CDR1 and CDR2 are drawn from the germline V gene: KGHSH, LQKENI. From the cysteine up to the phenylalanine, the CDR3 has a length of 14 residues. Only the CDR3 region is kept as DNA, spanning 42 bases read in frame from base 1. This TCR was recovered from an adult in good health. The chain uses TRBV18 and TRBJ1-5, and TRBD1 matches 8 of the central bases. Specimen: peripheral blood, collected on day 0 of AZD1222 vaccination. The DNA sequence is TGTGCCAGCTCACCGGGACAGGGCAATCAGCCCCAGCATTTT. This yields the protein CASSPGQGNQPQHF.